The 29 T cell receptor beta chains below were found in one sample sequenced in a study of OX40 agonist ivuxolimab in advanced cancers. The assay was immunoSEQ multiplex PCR, and TCRdb's table has in-frame clones only and misses some. This table holds approximately 70,000 clones, roughly 94% found once. The source material was CD4+ or CD8+ T cells sorted from blood, sampled in a trial of the OX40 agonist ivuxolimab. These TCRs come from an adult with an advanced solid tumor such as melanoma, head and neck, liver or kidney cancer.

The genes are TRBV15 and TRBJ2-1; TRBD1 matches 7 bases. The CDR3 runs to 16 residues. J gave up 4 bases and V 0 bases, and 6 bases lay outside the gene matches. The germline gives CDR1 LNHNV, CDR2 YYDKDF (reference sequence). For the CDR3, the DNA is TGTGCCACCAGCAGAGATCCGGGACAGTCATACAATGAGCAGTTCTTC. This sequence encodes CATSRDPGQSYNEQFF.

The V gene is TRBV5-1, the J gene TRBJ2-1; D is possibly TRBD1 (6 bases). This CDR3 has 17 amino acids. From germline, CDR1 is SGHRS and CDR2 YFSETQ. V shed 0 bases and J shed 0 bases, with 13 bases lying between them. The CDR3 reads CASSLGQGIGSYNEQFF. Here the CDR3 DNA reads TGCGCCAGCAGCTTGGGTCAGGGGATAGGCTCCTACAATGAGCAGTTCTTC. Variable domain in full (rest from reference TRBV5-1 and TRBJ2-1): KAGVTQTPRYLIKTRGQQVTLSCSPISGHRSVSWYQQTPGQGLQFLFEYFSETQRNKGNFPGRFSGRQFSNSRSEMNVSTLELGDSALYLCASSLGQGIGSYNEQFFGPGTRLTVL.

V gene TRBV6-5 combines with J gene TRBJ1-1, with 9 nucleotides matching TRBD1. Germline lookup yields CDR1 MNHEY and CDR2 SVGAGI. Germline trimming cut 5 bases from V and 3 bases from J; bases unmatched to any gene: 4. The CDR3 is 14 amino acids. This CDR3 is CASSLDRGYTEAFF. DNA for the CDR3: TGTGCCAGCAGTCTGGACAGGGGTTACACTGAAGCTTTCTTT.

V is TRBV6-4 and J is TRBJ1-2; TRBD1 might be the D (5 bases). Trimming shortened V by 8 bases and J by 5 bases, and 27 bases separated the two germline ends. Germline CDR1 MRHNA, CDR2 SNTAGT. CDR3 length: 17 residues. The CDR3, as DNA: TGTGCCAGCCCGGCCCGGGACCGATACAGAGACGCTTATGGCTACACCTTC. Residues: CASPARDRYRDAYGYTF.

This clone has more than one count but fewer than ten. The chain has TRBV28 and TRBJ1-5; 8 bases are shared with TRBD1. The germline gives CDR1 MDHEN, CDR2 SYDVKM. The V and J ends lost 5 bases and 5 bases, in that order; junction bases with no gene match: 8. The length of the CDR3 is 15 residues. CDR3 in DNA: TGTGCCAGCAGTCCCCAGGGGGCTTGGCATCAGCCCCAGCATTTT. It yields the protein CASSPQGAWHQPQHF.

The V call is TRBV7-9, the J call TRBJ1-1; D unclear. Looked up from germline, CDR1 is SEHNR and CDR2 is FQNEAQ (reference sequence). V gave up 1 base and J gave up 7 bases, with 7 bases separating them. This CDR3 is built from 12 residues. Here the CDR3 DNA reads TGTGCCAGCAGCTTAGGCAGCCTTGAAGCTTTCTTT. This sequence encodes CASSLGSLEAFF.

The rearrangement links TRBV4-3 to TRBJ1-1; a possible D gene is TRBD1 (5 bases). CDR1 and CDR2 from the germline V gene are LGHNA and YSLEER. The V and J ends lost 0 bases and 5 bases respectively, with 10 bases between them. This CDR3 has 14 residues. The CDR3 nucleotides read TGCGCCAGCAGCCAAGACGGGGCTGGGACTGAAGCTTTCTTT. This translates into CASSQDGAGTEAFF.

The chain couples TRBV29-1 to TRBJ2-2; 9 bases are shared with TRBD1. Germline lookup yields CDR1 SQVTM and CDR2 ANQGSEA. Losses at the gene ends were 8 bases for V and 5 bases for J; bases not matched to a gene: 9. The CDR3 covers 14 residues. CDR3 DNA sequence: TGCAGCTCTCTGACAGGGGGATTAACCGGGGAGCTGTTTTTT. This sequence encodes CSSLTGGLTGELFF.

This chain connects TRBV28 to TRBJ2-7, with a possible D match to TRBD2 (5 bases). The germline V and J ends were trimmed by 2 bases and 6 bases, with 20 bases remaining between them. Germline loops: CDR1 MDHEN, CDR2 SYDVKM. The CDR3 is 16 residues long. In DNA form, the CDR3 reads TGTGCCAGCAGTTTACTCCTTTCAACCGGACTGGGCGAGCAGTACTTC. It is translated as CASSLLLSTGLGEQYF.

The J gene is TRBJ1-6, the V gene TRBV4-2; D unresolved. This CDR3 region has 15 residues. In germline, CDR1 is LGHNA, CDR2 YNFKEQ. The ends were cut back, 5 bases at V and 7 bases at J, with 15 bases in the middle. The CDR3: CASSLARERNSPLHF. The CDR3 bases are TGTGCCAGCAGCTTAGCGCGAGAAAGGAATTCACCCCTCCACTTT.

The J gene is TRBJ2-5, the V gene TRBV9; TRBD1 matches 8 bases. The CDR3 is 15 amino acids. V gave up 0 bases and J gave up 6 bases; unmatched junction bases: 7. CDR1 is SGDLS, CDR2 YYNGEE, per germline. CDR3 bases: TGTGCCAGCAGCGTAGAGGGAGACAGGGGAAAGACCCAGTACTTC. It encodes CASSVEGDRGKTQYF.

This clone has a single count. The chain employs TRBV4-3 and TRBJ2-5; possible D gene TRBD1, 6 bases. The CDR3 has 15 residues. CDR1 LGHNA and CDR2 YSLEER come from the germline V gene. V lost 5 bases to trimming and J lost 2 bases, with 15 bases between them. CDR3 bases: TGCGCCAGCAGCACCCTACAGGGTGGACAAGAGACCCAGTACTTC. This codes for CASSTLQGGQETQYF.

The CDR3 is CATSSRPDRGQGGYTF. As DNA, the CDR3 is TGTGCCACCAGCAGCCGCCCCGACAGGGGGCAGGGTGGCTACACCTTC. J is TRBJ1-2 and V is TRBV15; TRBD1 aligns across 10 bases. Unmatched junction bases numbered 11, after V lost 3 bases and J lost 7 bases. Looked up from germline, CDR1 is LNHNV and CDR2 is YYDKDF (reference sequence). The CDR3 sequence is 16 residues long.

This clone has a single count. The gene calls are TRBV9 and TRBJ2-5; maybe TRBD2 (7 bases). With 2 bases removed from V and 1 base from J, the gap between germline ends came to 15 bases. CDR1 is SGDLS, CDR2 YYNGEE, per germline. The CDR3 extends over 16 amino acids. CDR3 sequence reads: CASSVPGGPFQETQYF. DNA of the CDR3: TGTGCCAGCAGCGTTCCGGGGGGCCCTTTCCAAGAGACCCAGTACTTC.

J is TRBJ2-5 and V is TRBV28, with 9 bases identical to TRBD1. The assigned J gene may be wrong: the sequence end matches TRBJ2-7 better. Germline lookup yields CDR1 MDHEN and CDR2 SYDVKM. The length of the CDR3 is 14 residues. The CDR3 protein is CASSRTGVAYEQYF. The CDR3 DNA reads as TGTGCCAGCAGTAGGACAGGGGTTGCCTACGAGCAGTACTTC.

V and J are TRBV6-5 and TRBJ1-3, with D unresolved. V was trimmed by 1 base and J by 4 bases, leaving 14 bases between them. Germline V lookup: CDR1 MNHEY, CDR2 SVGAGI. The length of the CDR3 is 16 residues. The CDR3: CASSYFGETEGNTIYF. CDR3 DNA sequence: TGTGCCAGCAGTTACTTCGGGGAAACGGAAGGAAACACCATATATTTT.

V and J are TRBV9 and TRBJ1-1; unclear D gene. Trimming took 0 bases from V and 1 from J, leaving 7 bases between them. The CDR3 is 14 amino acids. Germline CDR1 reads SGDLS; CDR2 reads YYNGEE. Here the CDR3 reads CASSVEWGNTEAFF. CDR3 DNA sequence: TGTGCCAGCAGCGTAGAATGGGGGAACACTGAAGCTTTCTTT.

The V and J genes are TRBV7-9 and TRBJ2-7; D is uncertain. With 5 bases removed from V and 1 base from J, the gap between germline ends came to 9 bases. The CDR3 sequence is 13 residues long. CDR1 SEHNR and CDR2 FQNEAQ come from the germline V gene (reference sequence). This CDR3 reads CASSESLSYEQYF. CDR3 sequence (DNA): TGTGCCAGCAGCGAAAGTCTTTCCTACGAGCAGTACTTC.

V is TRBV2 and J is TRBJ1-6; no clear D gene. Per the germline V gene, CDR1 is SNHLY and CDR2 is FYNNEI. The CDR3 runs to 17 residues. V was shortened by 5 bases and J by 0 bases, with 14 bases between the two germline ends. In DNA form, the CDR3 reads TGTGCCAGCAGTTCCTTAGGCATGGGCTCCTATAATTCACCCCTCCACTTT. Protein product: CASSSLGMGSYNSPLHF.

The chain uses TRBV9 and TRBJ2-2, with no clear D. The length of the CDR3 is 14 residues. The V and J ends lost 0 bases and 3 bases respectively, with 6 bases between them. Germline values: CDR1 SGDLS, CDR2 YYNGEE. CDR3 sequence: CASSVDGYTGELFF. CDR3 DNA: TGTGCCAGCAGCGTAGATGGCTACACCGGGGAGCTGTTTTTT.

The chain uses TRBV7-6 and TRBJ2-2, with 9 bases identical to TRBD2. CDR3 size: 13 residues. CDR1 and CDR2 (germline): SGHVS, FNYEAQ. V gave up 7 bases and J gave up 6 bases; unmatched junction bases: 3. CDR3 loop: CASTAGGSGELFF. The CDR3, as DNA: TGTGCCAGCACTGCGGGGGGGTCCGGGGAGCTGTTTTTT.

This clone was detected once. The chain couples TRBV9 to TRBJ1-3, with 9 nucleotides matching TRBD1. The V gene's germline CDR1 is SGDLS and CDR2 YYNGEE. Trimming removed 0 bases from V and 0 bases from J; junction bases left unmatched: 7. The CDR3 consists of 18 residues. CDR3 DNA: TGTGCCAGCAGCGTAGAGGGGACAGGGCACCACTCTGGAAACACCATATATTTT. Its translation: CASSVEGTGHHSGNTIYF.

This chain joins TRBV27 and TRBJ1-2; the D gene is possibly TRBD1 (5 bases). Germline CDR1 and CDR2: MNHEY and SMNVEV (reference sequence). Trimming took off 1 base at V and 6 bases at J, with 12 bases between the two ends. This CDR3 is built from 14 residues. CDR3 protein: CASSLWAGRNGYTF. The CDR3 DNA sequence: TGTGCCAGCAGTTTATGGGCAGGGAGAAATGGCTACACCTTC.

The chain has TRBV7-9 and TRBJ2-7, with TRBD1 matching 8 bases. J was trimmed by 2 bases and V by 6 bases; bases with no gene match: 6. The CDR3 totals 14 residues. Germline V gene data show CDR1 as SEHNR and CDR2 as FQNEAQ (reference sequence). CDR3 in DNA: TGTGCCAGCAGTCCACGGACAGGGCCCTACGAGCAGTACTTC. It encodes CASSPRTGPYEQYF. The full variable domain, in which reference TRBV7-9 and TRBJ2-7 provide the parts outside the CDR3, is DTGVSQNPRHKITKRGQNVTFRCDPISEHNRLYWYRQTLGQGPEFLTYFQNEAQLEKSRLLSDRFSAERPKGSFSTLEIQRTEQGDSAMYLCASSPRTGPYEQYFGPGTRLTVT.

V gene TRBV27 combines with J gene TRBJ1-1, with TRBD1 as a possible D gene (6 bases). Trimming stripped 6 bases from V and 1 base from J, with 12 bases between. Germline values: CDR1 MNHEY, CDR2 SMNVEV (reference sequence). The CDR3 runs to 14 residues. CDR3 nucleotides: TGTGCCAGCAGCCCTTTGGACAGGAACACTGAAGCTTTCTTT. Its protein is CASSPLDRNTEAFF.

The gene calls are TRBV6-6 and TRBJ2-1; the match to TRBD2 covers 11 bases. Germline V gene data show CDR1 as MNHNY and CDR2 as SVGAGI (reference sequence). J lost 5 bases, V lost 2 bases, and 5 bases had no gene match. The CDR3 is 16 residues long. The CDR3 region is CASSYGSGRGNNEQFF. CDR3 in DNA: TGTGCCAGCAGTTACGGTAGCGGGAGGGGTAACAATGAGCAGTTCTTC.

Of note for this clone: The same CDR3 arises from other DNA sequences in this sample as well. The chain uses TRBV27 and TRBJ2-6, with D unresolved. With 3 bases removed from V and 3 bases from J, the gap between germline ends came to 3 bases. The CDR3 has 13 residues. In germline, CDR1 is MNHEY, CDR2 SMNVEV (reference sequence). CDR3 DNA sequence: TGTGCCAGCAGTTTTAGTGGGGCCAACGTCCTGACTTTC. Encoded protein: CASSFSGANVLTF. Variable domain in full (rest from reference TRBV27 and TRBJ2-6): EAQVTQNPRYLITVTGKKLTVTCSQNMNHEYMSWYRQDPGLGLRQIYYSMNVEVTDKGDVPEGYKVSRKEKRNFPLILESPSPNQTSLYFCASSFSGANVLTFGAGSRLTVL.

This clone was recorded only once. J is TRBJ1-4 and V is TRBV4-3; D remains ambiguous. The CDR3 is made up of 14 amino acids. Trimming left V 0 bases short and J 5 bases short, with 7 bases between. Looked up from germline, CDR1 is LGHNA and CDR2 is YSLEER. The CDR3 DNA follows: TGCGCCAGCAGCCAAGAGACCGTAAATGAAAAACTGTTTTTT. Amino acid sequence: CASSQETVNEKLFF.

The chain carries TRBV7-9 and TRBJ1-1; D may be TRBD1 (5 bases). The V end lost 2 bases, the J end lost 7 bases, and 14 bases lay between the germline ends. This CDR3 region has 14 residues. Looked up from germline, CDR1 is SEHNR and CDR2 is FQNEAQ (reference sequence). CDR3 residues: CASSLRGAGDEAFF. The CDR3 region has the DNA TGTGCCAGCAGCTTAAGAGGGGCCGGGGATGAAGCTTTCTTT. The full variable domain, with the rest looked up from reference TRBV7-9 and TRBJ1-1, is DTGVSQNPRHKITKRGQNVTFRCDPISEHNRLYWYRQTLGQGPEFLTYFQNEAQLEKSRLLSDRFSAERPKGSFSTLEIQRTEQGDSAMYLCASSLRGAGDEAFFGQGTRLTVV.